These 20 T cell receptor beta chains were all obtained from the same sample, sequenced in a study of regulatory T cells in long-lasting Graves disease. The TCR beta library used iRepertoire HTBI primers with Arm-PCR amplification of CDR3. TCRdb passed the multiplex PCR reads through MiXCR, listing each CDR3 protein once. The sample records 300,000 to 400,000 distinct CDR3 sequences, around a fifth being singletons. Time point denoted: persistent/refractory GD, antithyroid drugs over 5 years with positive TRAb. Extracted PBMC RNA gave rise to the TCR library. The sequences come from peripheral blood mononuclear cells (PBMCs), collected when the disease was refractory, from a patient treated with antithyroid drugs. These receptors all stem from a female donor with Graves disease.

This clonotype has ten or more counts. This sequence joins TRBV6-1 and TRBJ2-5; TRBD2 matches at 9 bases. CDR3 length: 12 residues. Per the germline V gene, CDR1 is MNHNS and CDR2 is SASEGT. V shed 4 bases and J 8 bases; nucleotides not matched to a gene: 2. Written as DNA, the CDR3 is TGTGCCAGCAGTGGACTAGCGGAAACCCAGTACTTC. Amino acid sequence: CASSGLAETQYF.

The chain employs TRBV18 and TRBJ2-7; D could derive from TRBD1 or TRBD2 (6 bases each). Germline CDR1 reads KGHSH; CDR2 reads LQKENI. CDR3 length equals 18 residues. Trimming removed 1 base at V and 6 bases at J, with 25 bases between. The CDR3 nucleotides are TGTGCCAGCTCACCACGCACATCGAGGGGCGGAGGGGGGCTCGAGCAGTACTTC. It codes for CASSPRTSRGGGGLEQYF.

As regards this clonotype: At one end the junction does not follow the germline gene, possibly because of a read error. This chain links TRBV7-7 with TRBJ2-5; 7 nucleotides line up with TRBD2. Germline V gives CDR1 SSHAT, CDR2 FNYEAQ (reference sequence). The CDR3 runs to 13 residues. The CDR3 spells CASSAGEEETQYF. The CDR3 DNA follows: TGTGCTAGCAGCGCGGGAGAGGAAGAGACCCAGTACTTC.

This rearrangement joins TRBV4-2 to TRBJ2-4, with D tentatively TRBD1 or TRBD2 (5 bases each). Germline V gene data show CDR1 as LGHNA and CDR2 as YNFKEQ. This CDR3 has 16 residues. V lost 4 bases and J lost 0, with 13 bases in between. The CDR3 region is CASSPEGTVAKNIQYF. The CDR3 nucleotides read TGTGCCAGCAGCCCGGAAGGGACGGTAGCCAAAAACATTCAGTACTTC.

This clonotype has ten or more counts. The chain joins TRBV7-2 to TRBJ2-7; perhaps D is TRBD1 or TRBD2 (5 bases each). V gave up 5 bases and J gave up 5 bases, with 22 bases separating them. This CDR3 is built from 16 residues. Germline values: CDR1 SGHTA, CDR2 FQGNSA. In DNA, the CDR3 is TGTGCCAGCAGCATTACCGTCCGGGACCCCGGTAACGAGCAGTACTTC. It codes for CASSITVRDPGNEQYF.

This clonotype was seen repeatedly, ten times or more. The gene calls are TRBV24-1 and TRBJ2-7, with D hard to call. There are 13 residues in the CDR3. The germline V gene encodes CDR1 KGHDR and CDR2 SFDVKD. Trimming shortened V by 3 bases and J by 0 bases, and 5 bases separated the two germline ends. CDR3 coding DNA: TGTGCCACCAGTGATCCGAGCTCCTACGAGCAGTACTTC. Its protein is CATSDPSSYEQYF.

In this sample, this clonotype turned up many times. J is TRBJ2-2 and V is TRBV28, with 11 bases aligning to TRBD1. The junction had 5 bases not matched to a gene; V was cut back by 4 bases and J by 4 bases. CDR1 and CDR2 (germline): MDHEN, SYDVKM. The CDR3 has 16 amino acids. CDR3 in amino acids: CASSSPGTGGTGELFF. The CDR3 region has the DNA TGTGCCAGCAGTTCCCCCGGGACAGGGGGCACCGGGGAGCTGTTTTTT.

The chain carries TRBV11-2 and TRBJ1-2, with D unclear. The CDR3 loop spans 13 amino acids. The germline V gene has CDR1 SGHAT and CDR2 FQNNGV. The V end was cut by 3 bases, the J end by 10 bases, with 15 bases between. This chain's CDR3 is CASSFEQVEVYTF. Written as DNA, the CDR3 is TGTGCCAGCAGCTTCGAGCAGGTTGAGGTCTACACCTTC.

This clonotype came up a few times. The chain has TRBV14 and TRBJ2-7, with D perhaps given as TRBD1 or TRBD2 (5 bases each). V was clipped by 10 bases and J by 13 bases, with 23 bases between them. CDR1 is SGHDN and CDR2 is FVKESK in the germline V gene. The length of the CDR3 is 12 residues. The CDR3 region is CATRGAMAGYYF. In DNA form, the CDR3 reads TGTGCCACCCGGGGTGCCATGGCAGGGTATTACTTC.

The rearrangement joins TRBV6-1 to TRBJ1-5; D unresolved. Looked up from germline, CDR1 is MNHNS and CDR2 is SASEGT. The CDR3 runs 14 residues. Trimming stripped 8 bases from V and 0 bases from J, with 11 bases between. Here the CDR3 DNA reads TGTGCCAGCCGGGGAGCAGGTAGCAATCAGCCCCAGCATTTT. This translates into CASRGAGSNQPQHF.

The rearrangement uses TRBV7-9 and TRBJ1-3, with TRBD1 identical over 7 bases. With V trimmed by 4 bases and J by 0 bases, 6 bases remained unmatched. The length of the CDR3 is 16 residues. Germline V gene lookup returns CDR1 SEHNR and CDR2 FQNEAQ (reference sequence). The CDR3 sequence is CASSSTGLGSGNTIYF. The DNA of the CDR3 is TGTGCCAGCAGCTCGACAGGGCTCGGCTCTGGAAACACCATATATTTT. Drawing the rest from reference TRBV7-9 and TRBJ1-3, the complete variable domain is DTGVSQNPRHKITKRGQNVTFRCDPISEHNRLYWYRQTLGQGPEFLTYFQNEAQLEKSRLLSDRFSAERPKGSFSTLEIQRTEQGDSAMYLCASSSTGLGSGNTIYFGEGSWLTVV.

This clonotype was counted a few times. CDR3 sequence (DNA): TGTGCCAGCAGCTTAGCGGAGTTTTACAATGAGCAGTTCTTC. Translation gives CASSLAEFYNEQFF. The V gene is TRBV11-1, the J gene TRBJ2-1; D call uncertain. The germline V and J ends were trimmed by 0 bases and 4 bases, with 7 bases remaining between them. Germline V lookup: CDR1 SGHAT, CDR2 FQDESV (reference sequence). The CDR3 runs to 14 residues.

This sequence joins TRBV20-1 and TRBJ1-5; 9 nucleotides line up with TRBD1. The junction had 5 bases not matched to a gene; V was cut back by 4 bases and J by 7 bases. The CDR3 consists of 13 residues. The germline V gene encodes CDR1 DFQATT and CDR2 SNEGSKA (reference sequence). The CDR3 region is CSANPQGAQPQHF. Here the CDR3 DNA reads TGCAGTGCTAATCCACAGGGGGCCCAGCCCCAGCATTTT.

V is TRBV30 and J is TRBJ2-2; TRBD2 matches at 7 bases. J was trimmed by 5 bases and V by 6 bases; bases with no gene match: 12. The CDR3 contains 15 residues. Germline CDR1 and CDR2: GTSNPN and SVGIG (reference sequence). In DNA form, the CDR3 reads TGTGCCTGCCTTAGAGGGAGGGCAGGGACCGGGGAGCTGTTTTTT. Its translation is CACLRGRAGTGELFF.

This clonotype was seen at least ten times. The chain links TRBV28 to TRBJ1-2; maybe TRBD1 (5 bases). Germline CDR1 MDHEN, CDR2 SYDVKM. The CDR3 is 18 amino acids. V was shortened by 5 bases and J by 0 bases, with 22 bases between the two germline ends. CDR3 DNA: TGTGCCAGCAGTCCGCCCTTAAATATCCGGGGGACTAACTATGGCTACACCTTC. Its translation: CASSPPLNIRGTNYGYTF.

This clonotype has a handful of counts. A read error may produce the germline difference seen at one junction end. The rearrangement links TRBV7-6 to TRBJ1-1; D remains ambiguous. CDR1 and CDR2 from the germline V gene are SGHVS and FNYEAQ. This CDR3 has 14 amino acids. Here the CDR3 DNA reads TGTGCCAGCAGCTCCCAGAGTACGAACACTGAAGCTTCCTTT. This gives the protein CASSSQSTNTEASF.

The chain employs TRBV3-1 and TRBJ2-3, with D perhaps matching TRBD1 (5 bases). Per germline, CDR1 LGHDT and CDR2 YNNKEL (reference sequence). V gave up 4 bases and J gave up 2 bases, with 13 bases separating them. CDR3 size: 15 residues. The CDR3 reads CASSLGARNTDTQYF. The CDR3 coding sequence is TGTGCCAGCAGCCTAGGGGCTAGAAACACAGATACGCAGTATTTT.

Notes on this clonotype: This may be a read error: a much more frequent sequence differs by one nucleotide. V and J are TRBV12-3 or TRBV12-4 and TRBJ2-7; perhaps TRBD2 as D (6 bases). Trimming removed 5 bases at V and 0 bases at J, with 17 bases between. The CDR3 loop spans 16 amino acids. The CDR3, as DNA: TGTGCCAGCAGTATACGAAGCGGGCCAAGCTCCTACGAGCAGTACTTC. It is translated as CASSIRSGPSSYEQYF.

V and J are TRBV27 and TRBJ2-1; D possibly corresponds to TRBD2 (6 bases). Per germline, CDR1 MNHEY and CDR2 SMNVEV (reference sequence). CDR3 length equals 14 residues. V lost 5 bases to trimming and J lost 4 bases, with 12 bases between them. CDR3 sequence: CASSPGLYYNEQFF. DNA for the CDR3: TGTGCCAGCAGTCCGGGACTTTATTACAATGAGCAGTTCTTC.

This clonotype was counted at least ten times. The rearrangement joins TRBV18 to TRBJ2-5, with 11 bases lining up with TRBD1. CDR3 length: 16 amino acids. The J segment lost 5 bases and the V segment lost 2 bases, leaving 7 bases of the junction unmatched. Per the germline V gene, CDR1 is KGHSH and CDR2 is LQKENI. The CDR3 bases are TGTGCCAGCTCACCAAGGACAGGGGGCTTCCAGGAGACCCAGTACTTC. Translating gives CASSPRTGGFQETQYF.